The sequence of this T cell receptor (beta chain) was determined in a study of identical twins. In this sample, this clonotype turned up a few times. The antigen is unknown. V shed 6 bases and J shed 0 bases, with 9 bases lying between them. This CDR3 is 13 amino acids long. Germline V lookup: CDR1 MNHNS, CDR2 SASEGT. TCRdb called the 5' RACE reads again in MiXCR, with one record for every CDR3 protein. Among about 530,000 distinct CDR3 sequences listed, 20% to 25% were seen once. Whole-study findings and limits: The more abundant beta clonotypes in cord blood had fewer insertions, and memory repertoires did not show this. Among out-of-frame alpha sequences shared by twins, low generation probability occurred in excess. In zero-insertion analyses, partial confounding could arise from invariant MAIT and iNKT cells.

A further study also used this sample, focusing on yellow fever vaccine responses in identical twins.

V and J are TRBV6-1 and TRBJ2-7; D may be TRBD2 (6 bases). The receptor was derived from a woman younger than 35 in good health. Sequenced: CD4+ T cells sorted from blood. The CDR3 sequence: CASRVGSSYEQYF. The CDR3 region has the DNA TGTGCCAGCAGGGTCGGGAGCTCCTACGAGCAGTACTTC.